Given below is one T cell receptor (beta chain) in context. This record belongs to a study of control samples from healthy donors and cancer patients. Between the trimmed V and J ends, which lost 8 bases and 2 bases, there was a span of 16 bases. The CDR3 has 15 residues. The germline V gene has CDR1 LNHDA and CDR2 SQIVND (reference sequence). TCRdb's copy holds only in-frame clones and misses some; the assay was immunoSEQ multiplex PCR. The repertoire holds 35,000 to 50,000 clones, with around 94% as singletons. The receptor comes from a man aged 55 to 70 in good health. The V gene is TRBV19, the J gene TRBJ1-5; D perhaps matches TRBD1 (5 bases). The sample taken for sequencing was blood. The CDR3 loop reads CASGTGLKGNQPQHF. The CDR3 nucleotides are TGTGCCAGTGGGACGGGCCTGAAAGGCAATCAGCCCCAGCATTTT. Combining the CDR3 with reference TRBV19 and TRBJ1-5 gives the whole variable domain DGGITQSPKYLFRKEGQNVTLSCEQNLNHDAMYWYRQDPGQGLRLIYYSQIVNDFQKGDIAEGYSVSREKKESFPLTVTSAQKNPTAFYLCASGTGLKGNQPQHFGDGTRLSIL.